The clone carrying this T cell receptor beta chain showed up many times. Its antigen remains unidentified. Researchers used 5'RACE with constant-segment primers to make TCR alpha and TCR beta cDNA libraries that carry sample barcodes and UMIs. TCRdb reprocessed the 5' RACE reads with MiXCR, giving one entry per CDR3 protein. Among fewer than 150,000 distinct CDR3 sequences listed, about 6% were seen once. The sample originates from a study of T-cell memory formation after mild COVID-19. Study-level background: TCR clusters were mostly donor specific. Findings of the study overall: Nothing showed for sure that second-wave clones peaking on day 37 were SARS-CoV-2 specific. CD8+ contracting clones occupied EMRA, while CD4+ ones occupied mainly CM and EM.

CDR1 is SQVTM and CDR2 is ANQGSEA in the germline V gene. The V gene end was trimmed by 7 bases and the J gene end by 4 bases; junction bases not matched to a gene: 9. The CDR3 consists of 13 residues. This receptor was obtained from an adult woman who had mild COVID-19 (a few samples of this study predate the infection). Cell type and time point are not known. The sample consisted of PBMCs or a T cell subset sorted from them (not recorded which). The genes are TRBV29-1 and TRBJ2-7; 8 nucleotides agree with TRBD1. CDR3 nucleotides: TGCAGCGCACGGACAGGGATGGATTACGAGCAGTACTTC. Amino acid sequence: CSARTGMDYEQYF.